The 10 T cell receptor beta chains below were found in one sample sequenced in a study of T-cell reconstitution after alpha-beta-depleted transplantation in children. Construction of the TCRbeta library involved unique molecular identifiers. TCRdb called the PCR reads again in MiXCR, with one record for every CDR3 protein. The sample holds about 110,000 distinct CDR3 sequences; 5% to 8% are singletons and the top ten take roughly 20%. The sequencing here drew on PBMCs, mostly from graft donor cells, taken 360 days after TCRalphabeta/CD19-depleted stem cell transplant. These receptors all come from a male patient between 2 and 10 years old who had a stem cell transplant for acute lymphoblastic leukemia, so the T cells may come from the graft donor.

The V gene is TRBV7-9, the J gene TRBJ2-7; 8 bases are a match to TRBD1. This CDR3 has 14 amino acids. The V gene's germline CDR1 is SEHNR and CDR2 FQNEAQ (reference sequence). The V segment lost 5 bases and the J segment 2 bases; nucleotides outside the gene matches: 5. CDR3 amino acids: CASSAQQGAYEQYF. The CDR3 coding sequence is TGTGCCAGCAGCGCCCAACAGGGGGCCTACGAGCAGTACTTC.

The chain is built from TRBV7-6 and TRBJ2-7; D may be TRBD2 (7 bases). CDR3 length equals 15 residues. CDR1 is SGHVS, CDR2 FNYEAQ, per germline. V was cut by 5 bases and J by 7 bases, with 21 bases left in between. CDR3 loop: CASSPVGGPRGEQYF. The DNA for the CDR3 is TGTGCCAGCAGCCCGGTGGGGGGCCCGCGGGGGGAGCAGTACTTC.

In this sample, this clonotype turned up many times. The rearrangement uses TRBV7-2 and TRBJ2-7; D perhaps matches TRBD1 (6 bases). The CDR3 contains 14 residues. V was pared by 5 bases and J by 2 bases, with 13 bases between. The germline CDR1 and CDR2 sequences are SGHTA and FQGNSA. The CDR3 DNA reads TGTGCCAGCAGCCTAGACCCAGGGGCCTACGAGCAGTACTTC. It yields the protein CASSLDPGAYEQYF.

Ten or more counts support this clonotype. This rearrangement joins TRBV4-3 to TRBJ2-3, with a weak D call TRBD1 (6 bases). In germline, CDR1 is LGHNA, CDR2 YSLEER. This CDR3 comprises 15 residues. Trimming removed 0 bases from V and 1 base from J, with 8 bases in between. The CDR3 region is CASSQDGTRTDTQYF. The DNA of the CDR3 is TGCGCCAGCAGCCAAGATGGGACACGCACAGATACGCAGTATTTT.

This clonotype was seen ten or more times. The chain joins TRBV13 to TRBJ2-7; 10 bases are shared with TRBD1. Losses at the gene ends were 4 bases for V and 5 bases for J; bases not matched to a gene: 5. The CDR3 contains 14 residues. Germline assignment: CDR1 PRHDT and CDR2 FYEKMQ (reference sequence). The CDR3 region has the DNA TGTGCCAGCAGCTCGGACAGGGGGGTAAACGAGCAGTACTTC. Translated: CASSSDRGVNEQYF.

This clonotype was counted ten times or more. The chain links TRBV4-2 to TRBJ1-5; TRBD1 agrees at 8 bases. V dropped 0 bases and J dropped 2; count of bases not matched to a gene: 3. CDR1 and CDR2 (germline): LGHNA, YNFKEQ. The CDR3 covers 16 residues. The CDR3 is CASSQETGDRNQPQHF. The CDR3 DNA is TGTGCCAGCAGCCAAGAGACAGGGGACCGCAATCAGCCCCAGCATTTT.

This clonotype was counted many times. The J gene is TRBJ2-1, the V gene TRBV7-9; D may be TRBD2 (5 bases). CDR3 length equals 11 residues. Trimming removed 5 bases at V and 7 bases at J, with 6 bases between. The germline gives CDR1 SEHNR, CDR2 FQNEAQ (reference sequence). CDR3 loop: CASSRGNEQFF. The CDR3 coding sequence is TGTGCCAGCAGCAGAGGGAATGAGCAGTTCTTC. Full variable domain (missing parts from reference TRBV7-9 and TRBJ2-1): DTGVSQNPRHKITKRGQNVTFRCDPISEHNRLYWYRQTLGQGPEFLTYFQNEAQLEKSRLLSDRFSAERPKGSFSTLEIQRTEQGDSAMYLCASSRGNEQFFGPGTRLTVL.

V is TRBV28 and J is TRBJ2-7; TRBD1 is a possible D gene (6 bases). Per germline, CDR1 MDHEN and CDR2 SYDVKM. The CDR3 consists of 15 residues. Trimming took off 1 base at V and 2 bases at J, with 12 bases between the two ends. The CDR3 sequence: CASSLLAGAPYEQYF. The CDR3, as DNA: TGTGCCAGCAGTTTATTGGCAGGGGCCCCCTACGAGCAGTACTTC. The complete variable domain, with remaining parts taken from reference TRBV28 and TRBJ2-7, reads DVKVTQSSRYLVKRTGEKVFLECVQDMDHENMFWYRQDPGLGLRLIYFSYDVKMKEKGDIPEGYSVSREKKERFSLILESASTNQTSMYLCASSLLAGAPYEQYFGPGTRLTVT.

V and J are TRBV27 and TRBJ1-4; D remains unclear. CDR3 length: 13 residues. V was pared by 6 bases and J by 4 bases, with 9 bases between. CDR1 and CDR2 from the germline V gene are MNHEY and SMNVEV (reference sequence). The DNA for the CDR3 is TGTGCCAGCAGAGGCAGGCTTAATGAAAAACTGTTTTTT. Amino acids: CASRGRLNEKLFF. Together with reference TRBV27 and TRBJ1-4, the CDR3 gives the full variable domain: EAQVTQNPRYLITVTGKKLTVTCSQNMNHEYMSWYRQDPGLGLRQIYYSMNVEVTDKGDVPEGYKVSRKEKRNFPLILESPSPNQTSLYFCASRGRLNEKLFFGSGTQLSVL.

This clonotype was detected ten times or more. This chain joins TRBV5-6 and TRBJ2-3; D is ambiguous. The germline V gene has CDR1 SGHDT and CDR2 YYEEEE. V was clipped by 1 base and J by 0 bases, with 9 bases between them. This CDR3 is 15 amino acids long. Written as DNA, the CDR3 is TGTGCCAGCAGCTTGCTCCCGCATAGCACAGATACGCAGTATTTT. This encodes CASSLLPHSTDTQYF.